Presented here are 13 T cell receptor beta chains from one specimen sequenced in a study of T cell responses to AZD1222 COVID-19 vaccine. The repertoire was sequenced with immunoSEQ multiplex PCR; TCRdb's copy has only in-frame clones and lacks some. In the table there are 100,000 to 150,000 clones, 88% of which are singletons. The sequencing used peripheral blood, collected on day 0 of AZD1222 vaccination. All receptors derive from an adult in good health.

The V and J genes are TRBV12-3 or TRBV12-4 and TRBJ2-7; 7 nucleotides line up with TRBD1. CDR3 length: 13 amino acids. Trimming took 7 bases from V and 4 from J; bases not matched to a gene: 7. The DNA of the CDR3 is TGTGCCAGCATCAATACAGGGGTGTACGAGCAGTACTTC. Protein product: CASINTGVYEQYF.

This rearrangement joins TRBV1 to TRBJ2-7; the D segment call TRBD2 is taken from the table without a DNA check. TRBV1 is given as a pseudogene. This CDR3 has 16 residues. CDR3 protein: CTSSQGTRGMGYEQYF. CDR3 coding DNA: TGCACCAGCAGCCAAGGGACTAGGGGAATGGGCTACGAGCAGTACTTC.

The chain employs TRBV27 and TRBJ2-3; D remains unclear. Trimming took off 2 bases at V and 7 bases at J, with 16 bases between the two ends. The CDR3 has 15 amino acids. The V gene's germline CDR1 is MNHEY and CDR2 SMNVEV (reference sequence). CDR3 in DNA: TGTGCCAGCAGTTTAGAATATTTGGGTTATCATACGCAGTATTTT. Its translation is CASSLEYLGYHTQYF.

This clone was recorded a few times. CDR3 nucleotides: TGTGCCACCAGTGATTCGGACAGGATTCAGTACTTC. Its translation: CATSDSDRIQYF. The gene calls are TRBV24-1 and TRBJ2-4, with 7 nucleotides matching TRBD1. Per germline, CDR1 KGHDR and CDR2 SFDVKD. Trimming removed 2 bases from V and 10 bases from J; junction bases left unmatched: 1. The CDR3 is 12 amino acids.

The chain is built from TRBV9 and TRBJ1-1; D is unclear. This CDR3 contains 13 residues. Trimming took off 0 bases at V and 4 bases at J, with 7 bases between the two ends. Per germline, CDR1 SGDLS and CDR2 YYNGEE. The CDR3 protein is CASSVEQTTEAFF. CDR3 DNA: TGTGCCAGCAGCGTAGAACAAACCACTGAAGCTTTCTTT. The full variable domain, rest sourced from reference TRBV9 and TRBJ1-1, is DSGVTQTPKHLITATGQRVTLRCSPRSGDLSVYWYQQSLDQGLQFLIQYYNGEERAKGNILERFSAQQFPDLHSELNLSSLELGDSALYFCASSVEQTTEAFFGQGTRLTVV.

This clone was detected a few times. The CDR3 is CASSPRTSGVIQETQYF. CDR3 in DNA: TGTGCCAGCAGCCCAAGGACTAGCGGGGTAATCCAAGAGACCCAGTACTTC. The chain joins TRBV7-2 to TRBJ2-5; TRBD2 matches at 12 bases. This CDR3 spans 17 amino acids. CDR1 and CDR2 from the germline V gene are SGHTA and FQGNSA. The junction had 8 bases not matched to a gene; V was cut back by 5 bases and J by 1 base.

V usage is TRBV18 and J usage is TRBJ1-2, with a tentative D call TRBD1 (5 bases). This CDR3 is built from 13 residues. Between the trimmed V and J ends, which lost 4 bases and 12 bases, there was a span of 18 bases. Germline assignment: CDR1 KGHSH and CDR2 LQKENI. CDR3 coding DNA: TGTGCCAGCTCACTTCCCGATGACGGGACCCACACCTTC. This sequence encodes CASSLPDDGTHTF.

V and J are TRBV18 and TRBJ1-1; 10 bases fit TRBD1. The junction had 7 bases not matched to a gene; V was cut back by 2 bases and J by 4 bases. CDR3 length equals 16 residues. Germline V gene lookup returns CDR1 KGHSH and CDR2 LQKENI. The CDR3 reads CASSPGQGDWVTEAFF. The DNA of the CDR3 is TGTGCCAGCTCACCAGGACAGGGGGATTGGGTCACTGAAGCTTTCTTT.

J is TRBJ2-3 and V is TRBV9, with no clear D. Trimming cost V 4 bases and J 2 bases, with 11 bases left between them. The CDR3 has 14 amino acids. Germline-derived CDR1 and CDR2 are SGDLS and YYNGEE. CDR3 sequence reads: CASSLYSPTDTQYF. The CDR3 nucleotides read TGTGCCAGCAGCTTATATTCCCCCACAGATACGCAGTATTTT.

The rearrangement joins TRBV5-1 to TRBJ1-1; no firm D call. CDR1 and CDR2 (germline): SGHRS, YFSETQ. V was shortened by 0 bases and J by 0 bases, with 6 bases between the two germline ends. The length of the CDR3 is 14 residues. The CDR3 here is CASSLGVVNTEAFF. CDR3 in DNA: TGCGCCAGCAGCTTGGGTGTCGTGAACACTGAAGCTTTCTTT.

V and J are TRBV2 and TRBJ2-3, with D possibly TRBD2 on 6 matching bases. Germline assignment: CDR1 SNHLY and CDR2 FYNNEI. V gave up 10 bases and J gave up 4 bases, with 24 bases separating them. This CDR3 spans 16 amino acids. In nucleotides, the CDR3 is TGTGCCACCCGGCCGGGGGAGCCCAGTTGGGCAGATACGCAGTATTTT. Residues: CATRPGEPSWADTQYF. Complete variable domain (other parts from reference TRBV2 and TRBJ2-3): EPEVTQTPSHQVTQMGQEVILRCVPISNHLYFYWYRQILGQKVEFLVSFYNNEISEKSEIFDDQFSVERPDGSNFTLKIRSTKLEDSAMYFCATRPGEPSWADTQYFGPGTRLTVL.

The CDR3 nucleotides are TGTGCCAGCAGCTACAGACCTTACGAGCAGTACTTC. This gives the protein CASSYRPYEQYF. This chain uses TRBV21-1 with TRBJ2-7; TRBD1 is taken as the D call from the table, unchecked against the DNA. TRBV21-1 is a documented pseudogene. The CDR3 runs 12 residues.

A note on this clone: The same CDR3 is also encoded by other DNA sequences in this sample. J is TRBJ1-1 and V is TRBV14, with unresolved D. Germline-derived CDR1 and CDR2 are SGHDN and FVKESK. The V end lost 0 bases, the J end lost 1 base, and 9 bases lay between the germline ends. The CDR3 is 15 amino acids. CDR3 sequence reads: CASSQERTANTEAFF. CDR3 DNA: TGTGCCAGCAGCCAAGAACGGACGGCGAACACTGAAGCTTTCTTT.